This T cell receptor beta chain originates from a study of neurological immune-mediated disorders. Study results and limitations: The level of TCR clonal expansion was highest in patients with HTLV-1-associated myelopathy and lowest in multiple sclerosis, where it fell below the level seen in healthy controls.

This CDR3 comprises 15 residues. After removal of 3 bases from V and 2 bases from J, the junction contained 6 bases not matched to a gene. The germline gives CDR1 SQVTM, CDR2 ANQGSEA. The time point was: longitudinal time-point 2. PBMCs numbering 2 million and stored at -80 C yielded the unsorted libraries. The making of cDNA relied on 5'RACE with 10-nucleotide random UMIs. Every sequencing run returned over 190 million TCR-beta sequences, which were derived from 15-18 subjects. TCRdb recomputed calls from the 5' RACE reads with MiXCR, one row per CDR3 protein. The sample has approximately 85,000 distinct CDR3 sequences; roughly 13% are singletons. This clonotype was detected many times. Its specificity is not known.

The sample comprised PBMCs. This TCR derives from a female donor with HTLV-1-associated myelopathy (HAM/TSP). The chain has TRBV29-1 and TRBJ2-3, with TRBD2 matching 9 bases. Here the CDR3 reads CSVESSGDPTDTQYF. Here the CDR3 DNA reads TGCAGCGTTGAGTCTAGCGGGGACCCCACAGATACGCAGTATTTT.